The 6 T cell receptor beta chains given below trace back to one sample, sequenced in a study of shared clonotypes between healthy human individuals. Measured with immunoSEQ multiplex PCR; TCRdb has only the in-frame clones, and not every one. The data contain around 1.1 million clones, 78% of them seen just once; the ten biggest clones take up 0.55% to 0.7%. Sequencing was done on a sample of memory CD4+ T cells from PBMCs. Subset reported: CD45RA-negative fraction. The receptor set was obtained from a man between 18 and 35 years old in good health. Some clones in this sample may be carry-over from other donors' samples.

This clone has only one observation. The chain has TRBV6-6 and TRBJ2-7; D is tentatively TRBD1 or TRBD2 (6 bases each). V lost 0 bases and J lost 2, with 11 bases in between. From germline, CDR1 is MNHNY and CDR2 SVGAGI (reference sequence). The CDR3 totals 15 residues. The CDR3 sequence is CASSYSGGRTYEQYF. Here the CDR3 DNA reads TGTGCCAGCAGTTACTCGGGGGGCAGGACCTACGAGCAGTACTTC.

The gene calls are TRBV1 and TRBJ2-2; TRBD2 reflects the table's D call only, with no check against the DNA. TRBV1 is deemed a pseudogene. The CDR3 runs 15 residues. The CDR3 loop is CTSSRRDYNPGELFF. The DNA for the CDR3 is TGCACCAGCAGCCGTCGGGACTATAATCCCGGGGAGCTGTTTTTT.

This chain links TRBV5-1 with TRBJ1-1, with D perhaps TRBD1 (5 bases). The germline V and J ends were trimmed by 3 bases and 8 bases, with 14 bases remaining between them. CDR1 and CDR2 (germline): SGHRS, YFSETQ. The CDR3 loop spans 13 amino acids. This CDR3 is CASSWGGTYEAFF. The CDR3 DNA is TGCGCCAGCAGCTGGGGCGGAACTTACGAAGCTTTCTTT. Full variable domain (rest looked up from reference TRBV5-1 and TRBJ1-1): KAGVTQTPRYLIKTRGQQVTLSCSPISGHRSVSWYQQTPGQGLQFLFEYFSETQRNKGNFPGRFSGRQFSNSRSEMNVSTLELGDSALYLCASSWGGTYEAFFGQGTRLTVV.

V and J are TRBV18 and TRBJ1-4, with TRBD1 matching 9 bases. There are 16 residues in the CDR3. CDR1 and CDR2 (germline): KGHSH, LQKENI. V shed 3 bases, J shed 8 bases, and the junction held 10 bases outside the gene matches. The chain's CDR3 is CASSPGMDRGREKLFF. CDR3 nucleotides: TGTGCCAGCTCACCGGGAATGGACAGGGGACGGGAAAAACTGTTTTTT.

This clone was picked up one time. The rearrangement uses TRBV28 and TRBJ1-1, with 10 nucleotides matching TRBD1. CDR1 MDHEN and CDR2 SYDVKM come from the germline V gene. With 4 bases clipped from V and 5 bases from J, the junction kept 4 bases outside the gene matches. The CDR3 spans 14 residues. The CDR3: CASSSGTGVTEAFF. CDR3 nucleotide sequence: TGTGCCAGCAGTTCAGGGACAGGGGTTACTGAAGCTTTCTTT.

The genes are TRBV4-2 and TRBJ2-7, with TRBD2 identical over 11 bases. V shed 3 bases, J shed 4 bases, and the junction held 8 bases outside the gene matches. CDR3 length: 16 residues. Germline V lookup: CDR1 LGHNA, CDR2 YNFKEQ. Here the CDR3 reads CASSQRLAGGGYEQYF. The CDR3 DNA follows: TGTGCCAGCAGCCAGCGTTTAGCGGGAGGGGGTTACGAGCAGTACTTC.